These 15 T cell receptor beta chains were sequenced from one sample in a study of control samples from healthy donors and cancer patients. The assay was immunoSEQ multiplex PCR, and TCRdb's table has in-frame clones only and misses some. The sample has about 160,000 clones; 96% are singletons. Sequencing was done on a sample of blood. The receptors stem from a woman in her twenties or thirties in good health.

In DNA, the CDR3 is TGTGCCAGCAGCTTAGGGGAGTTAGCCAAAAACATTCAGTACTTC. It is translated as CASSLGELAKNIQYF. The chain carries TRBV7-9 and TRBJ2-4, with D possibly matching TRBD2 (5 bases). V lost 1 base and J lost 0, with 7 bases in between. The CDR3 sequence is 15 residues long. Germline V gene sequence: CDR1 SEHNR, CDR2 FQNEAQ (reference sequence).

This chain uses TRBV28 with TRBJ1-5; no reliable D call. Germline lookup yields CDR1 MDHEN and CDR2 SYDVKM. V was pared by 7 bases and J by 0 bases, with 10 bases between. CDR3 length: 14 residues. CDR3 DNA sequence: TGTGCCAGCACGACGGACTATAGCAATCAGCCCCAGCATTTT. Translating it yields CASTTDYSNQPQHF.

This chain uses TRBV23-1 with TRBJ1-5, with D unclear. TRBV23-1 is known as an ORF, though its function is uncertain. The CDR3 contains 16 residues. V gave up 1 base and J gave up 3 bases, with 13 bases separating them. CDR3 bases: TGCGCCAGCAGTCAATGGCGGGAGTTTTACAATCAGCCCCAGCATTTT. Translation: CASSQWREFYNQPQHF.

V and J are TRBV6-5 and TRBJ2-7, with 10 bases lining up with TRBD2. CDR1 is MNHEY and CDR2 is SVGAGI in the germline V gene. V gave up 8 bases and J gave up 3 bases; unmatched junction bases: 4. The CDR3 extends over 13 amino acids. In DNA, the CDR3 is TGTGCCAGCCGGCTAGCGGGAGTCTACGAGCAGTACTTC. Its protein is CASRLAGVYEQYF.

The chain is built from TRBV27 and TRBJ2-1, with TRBD1 identical over 9 bases. The CDR3 sequence is 13 residues long. Germline CDR1 reads MNHEY; CDR2 reads SMNVEV (reference sequence). V was pared by 4 bases and J by 8 bases, with 3 bases of the junction left unmatched. The CDR3 DNA reads TGTGCCAGCAGTTCGACAGGGGGAGATGAGCAGTTCTTC. This codes for CASSSTGGDEQFF.

This sequence joins TRBV15 and TRBJ2-2, with no clear D. Germline CDR1 is LNHNV and CDR2 is YYDKDF (reference sequence). The V end lost 6 bases, the J end lost 0 bases, and 11 bases lay between the germline ends. This CDR3 is 15 amino acids long. The CDR3 DNA reads TGTGCCACCAGGTCGAGGACCCCGAACACCGGGGAGCTGTTTTTT. Amino acids: CATRSRTPNTGELFF.

The chain couples TRBV9 to TRBJ1-4, with TRBD1 identical over 8 bases. The CDR3 spans 15 residues. Trimming at V came to 3 bases and at J to 7 bases, leaving 8 bases not matched to a gene. Germline V gene lookup returns CDR1 SGDLS and CDR2 YYNGEE. Here the CDR3 reads CASSARQGSGEKLFF. CDR3 DNA sequence: TGTGCCAGCAGCGCGAGACAGGGGTCTGGTGAAAAACTGTTTTTT.

In the case of this clone: Other DNA sequences in the sample encode the same CDR3. The chain has TRBV3-1 (or the pseudogene TRBV3-2) and TRBJ1-2; no clear D gene. CDR3 length equals 13 residues. The germline V and J ends were trimmed by 1 base and 5 bases, with 8 bases remaining between them. Germline CDR1 LGHDT, CDR2 YNNKEL (reference sequence). CDR3 amino acids: CASSQVDSYGYTF. The DNA for the CDR3 is TGTGCCAGCAGCCAAGTCGACTCTTATGGCTACACCTTC.

The chain is built from TRBV19 and TRBJ1-5; 11 positions agree with TRBD1. The CDR3 spans 15 residues. The V gene end was trimmed by 6 bases and the J gene end by 6 bases; junction bases not matched to a gene: 7. Germline lookup yields CDR1 LNHDA and CDR2 SQIVND (reference sequence). The CDR3 region has the DNA TGTGCCAGTAGCACGGGGACAGGGGGAGGTCAGCCCCAGCATTTT. It specifies CASSTGTGGGQPQHF.

The chain recombines TRBV28 with TRBJ1-3; the D is unclear. The CDR3 runs 14 residues. Trimming pared 8 bases from V and 0 bases from J, leaving 11 bases between. Per the germline V gene, CDR1 is MDHEN and CDR2 is SYDVKM. CDR3 sequence: CASHTGSSGNTIYF. The CDR3 DNA sequence: TGTGCCAGCCACACTGGCAGCTCTGGAAACACCATATATTTT.

This chain joins TRBV7-9 and TRBJ1-5; TRBD1 aligns across 7 bases. This CDR3 is built from 16 residues. CDR1 and CDR2 from the germline V gene are SEHNR and FQNEAQ (reference sequence). The V and J ends lost 1 base and 6 bases, in that order; junction bases with no gene match: 9. CDR3 sequence reads: CASSLGKTGSGQPQHF. The CDR3 DNA follows: TGTGCCAGCAGCTTAGGTAAGACAGGGTCGGGTCAGCCCCAGCATTTT.

The chain has TRBV14 and TRBJ2-1; 8 bases agree with TRBD2. J was trimmed by 6 bases and V by 0 bases; bases with no gene match: 7. The CDR3 spans 16 residues. Germline V gene sequence: CDR1 SGHDN, CDR2 FVKESK. The CDR3 is CASSQDLLAGSNEQFF. CDR3 sequence (DNA): TGTGCCAGCAGCCAAGATCTCCTAGCGGGCAGCAATGAGCAGTTCTTC.

Only one count was recorded for this clone. The chain carries TRBV9 and TRBJ2-7; 9 bases line up with TRBD1. V shed 3 bases and J 5 bases; nucleotides not matched to a gene: 6. This CDR3 spans 14 amino acids. The germline gives CDR1 SGDLS, CDR2 YYNGEE. The CDR3 spells CASSAGQGSDEQYF. As DNA, the CDR3 is TGTGCCAGCAGCGCCGGACAGGGGTCTGACGAGCAGTACTTC. The whole variable domain, filled in from reference TRBV9 and TRBJ2-7, reads DSGVTQTPKHLITATGQRVTLRCSPRSGDLSVYWYQQSLDQGLQFLIQYYNGEERAKGNILERFSAQQFPDLHSELNLSSLELGDSALYFCASSAGQGSDEQYFGPGTRLTVT.

This sequence joins TRBV30 and TRBJ1-4; the D is unclear. This CDR3 is built from 13 residues. CDR1 and CDR2 (germline): GTSNPN, SVGIG (reference sequence). V was trimmed by 2 bases and J by 7 bases, leaving 11 bases between them. CDR3 DNA sequence: TGTGCCTGGAGTAAAGACACCATTGAAAAACTGTTTTTT. It codes for CAWSKDTIEKLFF.

The chain joins TRBV7-9 to TRBJ1-2; unclear D gene. V was trimmed by 2 bases and J by 0 bases, leaving 4 bases between them. The CDR3 extends over 13 amino acids. Germline CDR1 SEHNR, CDR2 FQNEAQ (reference sequence). In nucleotides, the CDR3 is TGTGCCAGCAGCTTACCCACTAACTATGGCTACACCTTC. Its protein product is CASSLPTNYGYTF. The whole variable domain, remainder taken from reference TRBV7-9 and TRBJ1-2, is DTGVSQNPRHKITKRGQNVTFRCDPISEHNRLYWYRQTLGQGPEFLTYFQNEAQLEKSRLLSDRFSAERPKGSFSTLEIQRTEQGDSAMYLCASSLPTNYGYTFGSGTRLTVV.